The 15 T cell receptor beta chains reported below all come from one sample, sequenced in a study of shared clonotypes between healthy human individuals. Some clones are missing from TCRdb's copy, which holds only in-frame ones; the method was immunoSEQ multiplex PCR. The table lists roughly 2,500,000 clones, 93% of them singletons. Sequenced: naive CD4+ T cells from PBMCs. This sample's subset: CD45RA+ positively selected. Receptor source: a young man in good health. Some clones in this sample may be carry-over from other donors' samples.

The chain recombines TRBV28 with TRBJ1-5; D is unresolved. The germline V and J ends were trimmed by 6 bases and 7 bases, with 10 bases remaining between them. The CDR3 spans 12 residues. In germline, CDR1 is MDHEN, CDR2 SYDVKM. The CDR3 protein is CASRGLLQPQHF. The CDR3 DNA sequence: TGTGCCAGCAGAGGACTCTTACAGCCCCAGCATTTT.

The chain combines TRBV15 with TRBJ1-5; D not certain. The length of the CDR3 is 13 residues. Germline V gene lookup returns CDR1 LNHNV and CDR2 YYDKDF (reference sequence). V was cut by 0 bases and J by 9 bases, with 9 bases left in between. The CDR3 DNA reads as TGTGCCACCAGCAGAGATGGGAAGCGGCCCCAGCATTTT. Encoded protein: CATSRDGKRPQHF.

This rearrangement joins TRBV18 to TRBJ1-2; maybe TRBD1 (6 bases). From germline, CDR1 is KGHSH and CDR2 LQKENI. V dropped 4 bases and J dropped 1 base, with 10 bases sitting between them. There are 14 residues in the CDR3. The CDR3 protein is CASSRDTDNYGYTF. The CDR3, as DNA: TGTGCCAGCTCACGGGACACCGATAACTATGGCTACACCTTC.

The chain has TRBV28 and TRBJ1-5, with D unclear. V was trimmed by 3 bases and J by 4 bases, leaving 19 bases between them. CDR1 MDHEN and CDR2 SYDVKM come from the germline V gene. This CDR3 contains 17 residues. CDR3 protein: CASSFVLFPKGNQPQHF. Written as DNA, the CDR3 is TGTGCCAGCAGTTTTGTATTGTTTCCCAAGGGAAATCAGCCCCAGCATTTT. The full variable domain, completed using reference TRBV28 and TRBJ1-5, is DVKVTQSSRYLVKRTGEKVFLECVQDMDHENMFWYRQDPGLGLRLIYFSYDVKMKEKGDIPEGYSVSREKKERFSLILESASTNQTSMYLCASSFVLFPKGNQPQHFGDGTRLSIL.

The table lists this clone with a count of one. The chain links TRBV9 to TRBJ1-5; tentatively, D is TRBD1 (5 bases). V dropped 1 base and J dropped 5 bases, with 10 bases sitting between them. In germline, CDR1 is SGDLS, CDR2 YYNGEE. CDR3 size: 14 residues. CDR3 protein: CASSVRGIDQPQHF. The CDR3 bases are TGTGCCAGCAGCGTAAGGGGAATTGATCAGCCCCAGCATTTT.

This chain connects TRBV7-8 to TRBJ2-5; the match to TRBD2 covers 8 bases. With 2 bases clipped from V and 5 bases from J, the junction kept 13 bases outside the gene matches. CDR3 size: 17 residues. The germline gives CDR1 SGHVS, CDR2 FQNEAQ. CDR3 residues: CASSLWVTAGARETQYF. CDR3 sequence (DNA): TGTGCCAGCAGCTTATGGGTAACAGCGGGAGCGCGGGAGACCCAGTACTTC.

Regarding this clone: Distinct nucleotide sequences in the sample also encode this CDR3. The chain carries TRBV5-1 and TRBJ2-1; 11 bases fit TRBD2. This CDR3 is 14 amino acids long. Per germline, CDR1 SGHRS and CDR2 YFSETQ. The V gene end was trimmed by 4 bases and the J gene end by 5 bases; junction bases not matched to a gene: 2. Here the CDR3 DNA reads TGCGCCAGCAGCCCGACTAGCGGGAACAATGAGCAGTTCTTC. This gives the protein CASSPTSGNNEQFF.

The chain uses TRBV6-5 and TRBJ1-1; no clear D. The CDR3 has 13 amino acids. Germline loops: CDR1 MNHEY, CDR2 SVGAGI. V lost 11 bases, J lost 0 bases, and 13 bases lay in between. Written as DNA, the CDR3 is TGTGCCTCATCCCCGGTGGTGAACACTGAAGCTTTCTTT. The encoded protein is CASSPVVNTEAFF.

The genes are TRBV28 and TRBJ2-2, with D tentatively TRBD2 (6 bases). Per the germline V gene, CDR1 is MDHEN and CDR2 is SYDVKM. Trimming took 4 bases from V and 0 from J, leaving 12 bases between them. The CDR3 runs 16 residues. CDR3 region: CASSSGTLANTGELFF. The CDR3 nucleotides read TGTGCCAGCAGTTCCGGGACTCTCGCGAACACCGGGGAGCTGTTTTTT.

This chain links TRBV5-1 with TRBJ1-1, with 9 bases aligning to TRBD1. The CDR3 contains 18 residues. CDR1 is SGHRS, CDR2 YFSETQ, per germline. V lost 2 bases and J lost 4; bases outside the gene matches: 15. CDR3 sequence (DNA): TGCGCCAGCAGCTTTCTCTCCGGGACAGGGATTTTGGGCACTGAAGCTTTCTTT. It codes for CASSFLSGTGILGTEAFF. Filled out from reference TRBV5-1 and TRBJ1-1, the complete variable domain reads KAGVTQTPRYLIKTRGQQVTLSCSPISGHRSVSWYQQTPGQGLQFLFEYFSETQRNKGNFPGRFSGRQFSNSRSEMNVSTLELGDSALYLCASSFLSGTGILGTEAFFGQGTRLTVV.

The chain has TRBV6-5 and TRBJ2-4; D uncertain. The germline V gene encodes CDR1 MNHEY and CDR2 SVGAGI. The V gene lost 6 bases and the J gene lost 5 bases, with 11 bases spanning the gap. The CDR3 totals 13 residues. The CDR3 here is CASSLNNQNIQYF. As DNA, the CDR3 is TGTGCCAGCAGCCTCAACAACCAAAACATTCAGTACTTC.

V usage is TRBV10-3 and J usage is TRBJ2-3; 9 bases match TRBD2. The germline V gene encodes CDR1 ENHRY and CDR2 SYGVKD. V gave up 11 bases and J gave up 3 bases; unmatched junction bases: 15. There are 16 residues in the CDR3. The CDR3 DNA follows: TGTGCCGTCTTACCTGTAGCGGGAGTCTCGACAGATACGCAGTATTTT. This codes for CAVLPVAGVSTDTQYF.

The rearrangement uses TRBV28 and TRBJ2-2, with 15 bases identical to TRBD2. With V trimmed by 10 bases and J by 7 bases, 4 bases remained unmatched. Germline V gene data show CDR1 as MDHEN and CDR2 as SYDVKM. The CDR3 is made up of 14 amino acids. CDR3 sequence: CATGLAGGSGELFF. The CDR3 DNA reads as TGTGCCACGGGACTAGCGGGAGGTAGCGGGGAGCTGTTTTTT. Based on the CDR3 plus reference TRBV28 and TRBJ2-2, the full variable domain is DVKVTQSSRYLVKRTGEKVFLECVQDMDHENMFWYRQDPGLGLRLIYFSYDVKMKEKGDIPEGYSVSREKKERFSLILESASTNQTSMYLCATGLAGGSGELFFGEGSRLTVL.

The chain has TRBV7-9 and TRBJ1-5; D is perhaps TRBD1 (6 bases). Trimming shortened V by 5 bases and J by 3 bases, and 11 bases separated the two germline ends. The CDR3 runs 14 residues. The germline gives CDR1 SEHNR, CDR2 FQNEAQ (reference sequence). The CDR3 nucleotides are TGTGCCAGCAGCCAAGGACAGTTCAATCAGCCCCAGCATTTT. Translated: CASSQGQFNQPQHF.

CDR3 residues: CASSSTAGASYNEQFF. Here the CDR3 DNA reads TGCGCCAGCAGCTCGACAGCGGGAGCTTCCTACAATGAGCAGTTCTTC. V is TRBV5-1 and J is TRBJ2-1; 8 bases map to TRBD2. Germline V CDR1 and CDR2: SGHRS, YFSETQ. The CDR3 covers 16 residues. Unmatched junction bases numbered 6, after V lost 3 bases and J lost 1 base.